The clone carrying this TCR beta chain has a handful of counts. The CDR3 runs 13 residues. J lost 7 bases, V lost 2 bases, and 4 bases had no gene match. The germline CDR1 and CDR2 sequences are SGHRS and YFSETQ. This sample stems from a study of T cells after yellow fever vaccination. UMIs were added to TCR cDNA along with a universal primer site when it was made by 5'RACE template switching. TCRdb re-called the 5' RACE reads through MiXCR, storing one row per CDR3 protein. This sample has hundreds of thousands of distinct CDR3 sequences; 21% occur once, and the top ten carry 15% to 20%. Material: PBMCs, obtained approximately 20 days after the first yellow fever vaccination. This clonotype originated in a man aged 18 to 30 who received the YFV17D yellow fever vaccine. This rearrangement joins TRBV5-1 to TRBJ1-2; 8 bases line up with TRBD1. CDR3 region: CASSLQGEGGYTF. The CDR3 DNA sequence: TGCGCCAGCAGCTTACAGGGGGAGGGTGGCTACACCTTC.